A selection of T cell receptor beta chains follows, all from one sample in a study of blood T cell repertoires in COVID-19. Data came from immunoSEQ multiplex PCR; TCRdb stores just in-frame clones and leaves some out. The profile covers some 89,000 clones, with approximately 78% appearing a single time and more than 1% taken by the ten largest. Specimen: peripheral blood. These receptors all stem from a woman of 80 years or more with acute or convalescent COVID-19. The CDR3 runs from the conserved cysteine through the conserved F or W. Each record gives: D gene, V gene, CDR3 length, J gene, clone size, CDR3 DNA, CDR3 protein. The D gene is left open where the match is weak. Expanded clones get a size class; other rows say once, few or many, or leave the size out.

TRBD2	TRBV5-1	15	TRBJ2-5	.	TGCGCCAGCAGCCAAGGGACTAGCGAGAAAGAGACCCAGTACTTC	CASSQGTSEKETQYF
TRBD2	TRBV10-3	18	TRBJ2-3	.	TGTGCCATCAGTGAGGCCCCGGGACTAGCGGGACAAGCAGATACGCAGTATTTT	CAISEAPGLAGQADTQYF
TRBD1	TRBV28	14	TRBJ1-1	.	TGTGCCAGCAGGGGACAGGGGGCTCGCGCTGAAGCTTTCTTT	CASRGQGARAEAFF
TRBD2	TRBV6-5	13	TRBJ2-7	.	TGTGCCAGCACCTCGTCGGGGGGTGGTGAGCAGTACTTC	CASTSSGGGEQYF
TRBD2	TRBV5-4	14	TRBJ2-1	once	TGTGCCAGCAGCTTGGAGGGACTAGCGGGAGGAAAGTTCTTC	CASSLEGLAGGKFF
.	TRBV6-6	16	TRBJ1-1	.	TGTGCCAGCAGTTACTCGAGGGCAGGGGCGAACACTGAAGCTTTCTTT	CASSYSRAGANTEAFF
TRBD2	TRBV13	17	TRBJ2-2	.	TGTGCCAGCAGCTTCTTCCCTAGCGGGATTAACACCGGGGAGCTGTTTTTT	CASSFFPSGINTGELFF
TRBD1	TRBV6-1	16	TRBJ1-5	.	TGTGCCAGCAGTGGAGACAGGGAGATAAGCAATCAGCCCCAGCATTTT	CASSGDREISNQPQHF
TRBD2	TRBV27	15	TRBJ2-5	.	TGTGCCAGCAGTTTGGCCGGGAGGACCGAAGAGACCCAGTACTTC	CASSLAGRTEETQYF
TRBD2	TRBV24-1	16	TRBJ2-1	.	TGTGCCACCAGTGATTCTAGCGGGGGGGAGAGCCATGAGCAGTTCTTC	CATSDSSGGESHEQFF
TRBD2	TRBV18	17	TRBJ2-3	.	TGTGCCAGCTCACCAAGGACTAGCGGCGCTAGCACAGATACGCAGTATTTT	CASSPRTSGASTDTQYF
TRBD2	TRBV3-1/TRBV3-2	13	TRBJ2-7	.	TGTGCCAGCAGCCTAGCGGGAGACTACGAGCAGTACTTC	CASSLAGDYEQYF
.	TRBV24-1	15	TRBJ2-1	.	TGTGCCACCAGTGAGGCCGGCCGCGACCAGGGTGAGCAGTTCTTC	CATSEAGRDQGEQFF
.	TRBV7-9	13	TRBJ2-1	.	TGTGCCAGCAGCCAGCCGGGTGTTAATGAGCAGTTCTTC	CASSQPGVNEQFF
TRBD2	TRBV5-1	15	TRBJ2-3	.	TGCGCCAGCAGCTTGAGAAACGGGGGGGAAGATACGCAGTATTTT	CASSLRNGGEDTQYF
TRBD1	TRBV5-1	13	TRBJ1-6	.	TGCGCCAGCGGACGGGACAGTATATCACCCCTCCACTTT	CASGRDSISPLHF
TRBD1	TRBV28	13	TRBJ2-1	.	TGTGCCAGCAGTACATACATGACAGGGATCGGGTTCTTC	CASSTYMTGIGFF
TRBD1	TRBV6-5	14	TRBJ1-2	.	TGTGCCAGCGCCAGGGCAGGGGGCTTCAATGGCTACACCTTC	CASARAGGFNGYTF
.	TRBV5-1	15	TRBJ1-1	.	TGCGCCAGCAGCTTGGAGTTGACAGTACGAACTGAAGCTTTCTTT	CASSLELTVRTEAFF
TRBD2	TRBV2	15	TRBJ2-5	.	TGTGCCAGCAGTGACTCCCCTAGCGGGGTTGAGACCCAGTACTTC	CASSDSPSGVETQYF
.	TRBV6-5	10	TRBJ1-4	once	TGTGCCAGCTACAAGGGGGAACTGTTTTTT	CASYKGELFF
TRBD1	TRBV10-3	14	TRBJ2-1	.	TGTGCCATCAGCCCGACAGGGTCCTACAATGAGCAGTTCTTC	CAISPTGSYNEQFF
TRBD2	TRBV3-1/TRBV3-2	15	TRBJ2-1	.	TGTGCCAGCAGCCTAGCGGGGGAAGGTTACAATGAGCAGTTCTTC	CASSLAGEGYNEQFF
.	TRBV3-1/TRBV3-2	16	TRBJ1-1	.	TGTGCCAGCAGCCAAGATGTGGGCAGGGGTGCCCCTGAAGCTTTCTTT	CASSQDVGRGAPEAFF
TRBD2	TRBV28	17	TRBJ2-5	.	TGTGCCAGCAGTTCCTCTCCAGGGACTAGCGGGAGGATAACCCAGTACTTC	CASSSSPGTSGRITQYF
TRBD1	TRBV5-6	14	TRBJ2-7	.	TGTGCCAGCAGCCCTAGACAGGGGGTCGGCGAGCAGTACTTC	CASSPRQGVGEQYF
.	TRBV19	15	TRBJ1-1	.	TGTGCCAGTAGGGGAGGGGGTACAGTGAACACTGAAGCTTTCTTT	CASRGGGTVNTEAFF
.	TRBV7-3	14	TRBJ2-3	.	TGTGCCAGCAGCTTTTCGACAGCCTCAGATACGCAGTATTTT	CASSFSTASDTQYF
TRBD2	TRBV7-9	19	TRBJ2-2	few	TGTGCCAGCAGCTTAGTTAGCGGGAGGGCCCTACTCAACACCGGGGAGCTGTTTTTT	CASSLVSGRALLNTGELFF
TRBD1	TRBV6-1	14	TRBJ1-1	.	TGTGCCAGCAGTGAAGTTCCTGGGACAGGTGAAGCTTTCTTT	CASSEVPGTGEAFF
.	TRBV18	14	TRBJ1-4	.	TGTGCCAGCTCACCGGGGGCGACTAATGAAAAACTGTTTTTT	CASSPGATNEKLFF
TRBD2	TRBV27	13	TRBJ2-3	.	TGTGCCACCAACCGGGGGGGCACAGATACGCAGTATTTT	CATNRGGTDTQYF
.	TRBV4-2	15	TRBJ1-2	once	TGTGCCAGCAGCCCCTCCAGGGGAGAGCCCTATGGCTACACCTTC	CASSPSRGEPYGYTF
.	TRBV20-1	10	TRBJ2-7	.	TGCAGTGCTACATTAGAAAGGCAGTACTTC	CSATLERQYF
.	TRBV7-3	15	TRBJ2-3	.	TGTGCCAGCAGCCAACGGAGGGGGCCTACAGATACGCAGTATTTT	CASSQRRGPTDTQYF
TRBD1	TRBV5-1	16	TRBJ1-4	.	TGCGCCAGCAGCCCGGGACAGGGGAGCACTAATGAAAAACTGTTTTTT	CASSPGQGSTNEKLFF
.	TRBV5-6	15	TRBJ1-5	.	TGTGCCAGCAGCGGATCCGGCGGGCTGAGACAGCCCCAGCATTTT	CASSGSGGLRQPQHF
TRBD1	TRBV7-9	16	TRBJ1-6	few	TGTGCCAGCAGTTCGGGACAGGGAAGCCATAATTCACCCCTCCACTTT	CASSSGQGSHNSPLHF
TRBD2	TRBV6-2/TRBV6-3	15	TRBJ2-7	.	TGTGCCAGCATCCCCACTAGCGGATTATACCACGAGCAGTACTTC	CASIPTSGLYHEQYF
.	TRBV6-5	13	TRBJ1-2	.	TGTGCCACCCTCAGAGGGGGGGCGCGGGGCTACACCTTC	CATLRGGARGYTF
TRBD1	TRBV28	17	TRBJ1-2	.	TGTGCCAGCAGTTTAGGGGGACAGGGGAGGTCGGTCTATGGCTACACCTTC	CASSLGGQGRSVYGYTF
.	TRBV6-5	14	TRBJ2-3	.	TGTGCCAGCACGGCCCTAGGAGGCACAGATACGCAGTATTTT	CASTALGGTDTQYF
.	TRBV25-1	14	TRBJ2-2	.	TGTGCCATCCAAGGGGCAGGGCCCACCGGGGAGCTGTTTTTT	CAIQGAGPTGELFF
.	TRBV12-3/TRBV12-4	13	TRBJ2-2	once	TGTGCCAGCAGTGCCAGGCGGGTCGGGGAGCTGTTTTTT	CASSARRVGELFF
TRBD1	TRBV27	15	TRBJ1-4	.	TGTGCCAGCAGTTCCCCAGACAGGGGATGGGGAAAACTGTTTTTT	CASSSPDRGWGKLFF
TRBD1	TRBV6-5	15	TRBJ1-1	.	TGTGCCAGCAGTTCCTGGGACAGGTTGACCACTGAAGCTTTCTTT	CASSSWDRLTTEAFF
.	TRBV7-2	12	TRBJ2-7	once	TGTGCCAGCAGCAGCCGGGACTCCAAGAAGTACTTC	CASSSRDSKKYF
.	TRBV27	15	TRBJ1-1	.	TGTGCCAGCAGTTTCGCCACCCAGGGTGACACTGAAGCTTTCTTT	CASSFATQGDTEAFF